The 15 T cell receptor beta chains in this list originate from one sample, sequenced in a study of radiation and T cells in renal cell carcinoma. Libraries were prepared by immunoSEQ multiplex PCR; TCRdb keeps only in-frame clonotypes and omits some of them. The profile shows about 150,000 clones, 88% of them singletons. Time point in this sample: baseline pretreatment blood. As to treatment: 15 Gy SBRT to primary tumor, nephrectomy 4 weeks later. Sequencing used blood, obtained from a patient whose treatment included radiotherapy and nephrectomy. These receptor sequences come from a woman aged 45-65 years with renal cell carcinoma.

CDR3 in DNA: TGTGCCAGTAGTATAGATCTGGGGCAGAGATATGGCTACACCTTC. It yields the protein CASSIDLGQRYGYTF. This chain uses TRBV19 with TRBJ1-2; the D gene is possibly TRBD1 (5 bases). The germline CDR1 and CDR2 sequences are LNHDA and SQIVND (reference sequence). V was pared by 0 bases and J by 5 bases, with 13 bases between. The CDR3 spans 15 residues.

This sequence joins TRBV15 and TRBJ2-5; maybe TRBD1 (6 bases). Trimming stripped 6 bases from V and 2 bases from J, with 19 bases between. Germline V gene lookup returns CDR1 LNHNV and CDR2 YYDKDF (reference sequence). This CDR3 is built from 16 residues. CDR3: CATSRRAGDIQETQYF. As DNA, the CDR3 is TGTGCCACCAGTCGTAGAGCAGGGGACATTCAAGAGACCCAGTACTTC.

The CDR3 coding sequence is TGCGCCAGCAGCCAAGATCAACATCGACCCCAGTATTCTAACTATGGCTACACCTTC. Protein: CASSQDQHRPQYSNYGYTF. This chain links TRBV4-1 with TRBJ1-2; D uncertain. CDR3 length equals 19 residues. Looked up from germline, CDR1 is MGHRA and CDR2 is YSYEKL. V lost 0 bases and J lost 0, with 20 bases in between.

The chain has TRBV7-8 and TRBJ2-5; D possibly corresponds to TRBD2 (5 bases). V was cut by 5 bases and J by 2 bases, with 12 bases left in between. Germline V gene data show CDR1 as SGHVS and CDR2 as FQNEAQ. The CDR3 consists of 14 residues. CDR3 in DNA: TGTGCCAGCAGCATCGTGGACTGGCAAGAGACCCAGTACTTC. It translates to CASSIVDWQETQYF.

The chain joins TRBV7-2 to TRBJ1-1; D not resolved. CDR3 size: 14 residues. The V gene lost 5 bases and the J gene lost 0 bases, with 10 bases spanning the gap. Germline V gene lookup returns CDR1 SGHTA and CDR2 FQGNSA. The DNA of the CDR3 is TGTGCCAGCAGCCCACAGTTAATGAACACTGAAGCTTTCTTT. This translates into CASSPQLMNTEAFF.

Worth noting for this clone: The sample has other DNA sequences that encode this CDR3 too. The chain carries TRBV19 and TRBJ1-1; the D gene is possibly TRBD1 (6 bases). V lost 4 bases and J 0 bases, leaving 12 bases between the germline ends. The CDR3 has 15 residues. Germline V lookup: CDR1 LNHDA, CDR2 SQIVND (reference sequence). The CDR3 spells CASSRAGDLNTEAFF. The CDR3 DNA reads as TGTGCCAGTAGTAGGGCAGGGGACTTGAACACTGAAGCTTTCTTT.

With respect to this clone: This is likely a read error, given that the CDR3 carries no conserved phenylalanine or tryptophan at its end. The limits of the CDR3 on the DNA are not certain, so only TCRdb's listed CDR3 is given. V is TRBV3-2 and J is TRBJ2-7; the DNA was not compared with TRBD1, the D call given in the table. TRBV3-2 is termed a pseudogene. Termini included, the CDR3 measures 8 amino acids. The CDR3 sequence is CASSPPLA.

The chain is built from TRBV4-1 and TRBJ2-3; TRBD2 agrees at 7 bases. CDR3 length: 15 amino acids. The V gene end was trimmed by 1 base and the J gene end by 7 bases; junction bases not matched to a gene: 8. Germline values: CDR1 MGHRA, CDR2 YSYEKL. The CDR3 sequence: CASSQGLTSRNTQYF. The CDR3 nucleotides read TGCGCCAGCAGCCAAGGACTGACTAGCCGTAATACGCAGTATTTT.

The chain uses TRBV5-8 and TRBJ2-2, with 7 positions matching TRBD1. The junction had 4 bases not matched to a gene; V was cut back by 5 bases and J by 0 bases. The germline CDR1 and CDR2 sequences are SGHTS and YDEGEE. This CDR3 has 15 residues. The DNA of the CDR3 is TGTGCCAGCAGGACCGGGACAGCGAACACCGGGGAGCTGTTTTTT. Translation: CASRTGTANTGELFF.

This chain links TRBV19 with TRBJ1-2, with TRBD1 matching over 7 bases. This CDR3 has 13 residues. After removal of 5 bases from V and 7 bases from J, the junction contained 7 bases not matched to a gene. Germline loops: CDR1 LNHDA, CDR2 SQIVND (reference sequence). DNA of the CDR3: TGTGCCAGTAGTCCGTCGACAGGGATTGGCTACACCTTC. Amino acid sequence: CASSPSTGIGYTF. Variable domain in full (rest from reference TRBV19 and TRBJ1-2): DGGITQSPKYLFRKEGQNVTLSCEQNLNHDAMYWYRQDPGQGLRLIYYSQIVNDFQKGDIAEGYSVSREKKESFPLTVTSAQKNPTAFYLCASSPSTGIGYTFGSGTRLTVV.

The V call is TRBV7-6, the J call TRBJ2-3; tentative D call: TRBD2 (6 bases). CDR1 is SGHVS and CDR2 is FNYEAQ in the germline V gene. Trimming removed 5 bases from V and 0 bases from J, with 12 bases in between. This CDR3 contains 15 residues. Written as DNA, the CDR3 is TGTGCCAGCAGCCCCGAGGGGACTAGCACAGATACGCAGTATTTT. It codes for CASSPEGTSTDTQYF.

V gene TRBV4-3 combines with J gene TRBJ2-7; D is perhaps TRBD1 (5 bases). Germline values: CDR1 LGHNA, CDR2 YSLEER. The V end lost 1 base, the J end lost 1 base, and 8 bases lay between the germline ends. This CDR3 region has 14 residues. The CDR3 nucleotides read TGCGCCAGCAGCCAAGGACAGCTGTCCTACGAGCAGTACTTC. Translation: CASSQGQLSYEQYF.

The rearrangement links TRBV4-1 to TRBJ1-4; D gene uncertain. V was shortened by 1 base and J by 0 bases, with 3 bases between the two germline ends. This CDR3 contains 14 residues. Germline lookup yields CDR1 MGHRA and CDR2 YSYEKL. The DNA for the CDR3 is TGCGCCAGCAGCCAAGTATCAACTAATGAAAAACTGTTTTTT. Amino acids: CASSQVSTNEKLFF.

This clone appeared once. The rearrangement uses TRBV19 and TRBJ2-1; 8 positions agree with TRBD1. V was pared by 5 bases and J by 6 bases, with 9 bases of the junction left unmatched. The CDR3 has 15 residues. The V gene's germline CDR1 is LNHDA and CDR2 SQIVND (reference sequence). The CDR3 protein is CASSLDRGDFNEQFF. As DNA, the CDR3 is TGTGCCAGTAGTCTCGACAGGGGAGACTTCAATGAGCAGTTCTTC.

The J gene is TRBJ2-7, the V gene TRBV5-4, with 9 bases lining up with TRBD1. This CDR3 has 13 residues. V was pared by 5 bases and J by 6 bases, with 6 bases of the junction left unmatched. In germline, CDR1 is SGHNT, CDR2 YYREEE (reference sequence). CDR3 in DNA: TGTGCCAGCAGACGGGACAGGGTTTTCGAGCAGTACTTC. This encodes CASRRDRVFEQYF.